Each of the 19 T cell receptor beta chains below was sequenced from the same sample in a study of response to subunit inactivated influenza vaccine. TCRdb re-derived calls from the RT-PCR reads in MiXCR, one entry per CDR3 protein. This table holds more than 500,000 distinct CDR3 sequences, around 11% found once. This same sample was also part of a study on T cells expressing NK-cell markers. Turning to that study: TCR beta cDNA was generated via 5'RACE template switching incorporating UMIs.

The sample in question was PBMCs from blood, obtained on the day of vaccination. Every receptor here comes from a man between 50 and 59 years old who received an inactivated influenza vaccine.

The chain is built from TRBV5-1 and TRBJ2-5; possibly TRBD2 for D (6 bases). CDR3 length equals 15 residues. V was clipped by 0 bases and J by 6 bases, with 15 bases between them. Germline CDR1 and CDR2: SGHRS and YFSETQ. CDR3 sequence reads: CASSLAPGDTQTQYF. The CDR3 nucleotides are TGCGCCAGCAGCTTGGCCCCGGGGGATACTCAGACCCAGTACTTC.

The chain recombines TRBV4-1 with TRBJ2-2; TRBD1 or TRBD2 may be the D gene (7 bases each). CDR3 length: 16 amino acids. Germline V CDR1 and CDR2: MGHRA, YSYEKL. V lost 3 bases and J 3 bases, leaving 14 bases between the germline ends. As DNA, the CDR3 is TGCGCCAGCAGCCACCAACAGGGGAGGGACACCGGGGAGCTGTTTTTT. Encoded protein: CASSHQQGRDTGELFF.

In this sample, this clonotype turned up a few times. In DNA form, the CDR3 reads TGTGCCAGCATGTTGCCGGGACAGGGTCCCGGGGAGCTGTTTTTT. This translates into CASMLPGQGPGELFF. The chain has TRBV12-3 or TRBV12-4 and TRBJ2-2; 9 bases are shared with TRBD1. The CDR3 has 15 amino acids. V shed 7 bases and J 6 bases; nucleotides not matched to a gene: 9.

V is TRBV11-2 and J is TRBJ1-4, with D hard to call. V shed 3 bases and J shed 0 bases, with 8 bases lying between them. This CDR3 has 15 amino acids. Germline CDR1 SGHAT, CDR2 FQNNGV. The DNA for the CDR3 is TGTGCCAGCAGCTTTAACACGGCAACTAATGAAAAACTGTTTTTT. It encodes CASSFNTATNEKLFF.

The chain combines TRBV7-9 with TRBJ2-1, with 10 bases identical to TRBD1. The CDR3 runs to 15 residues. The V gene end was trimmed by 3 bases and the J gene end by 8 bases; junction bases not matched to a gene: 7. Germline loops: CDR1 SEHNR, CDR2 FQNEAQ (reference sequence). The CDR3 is CASSLTGTGVDEQFF. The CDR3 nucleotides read TGTGCCAGCAGCTTGACCGGGACAGGGGTGGATGAGCAGTTCTTC.

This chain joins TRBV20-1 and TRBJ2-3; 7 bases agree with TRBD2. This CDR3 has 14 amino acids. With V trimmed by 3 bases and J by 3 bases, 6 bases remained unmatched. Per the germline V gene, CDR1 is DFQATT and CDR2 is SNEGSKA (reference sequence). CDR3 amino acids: CSARIGGTTDTQYF. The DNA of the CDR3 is TGCAGTGCTAGGATCGGGGGGACTACAGATACGCAGTATTTT.

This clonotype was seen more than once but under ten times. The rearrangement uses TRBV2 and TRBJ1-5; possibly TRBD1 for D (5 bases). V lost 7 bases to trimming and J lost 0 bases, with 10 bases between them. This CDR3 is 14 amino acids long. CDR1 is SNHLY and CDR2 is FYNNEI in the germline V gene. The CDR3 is CASKLDISNQPQHF. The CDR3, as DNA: TGTGCCAGCAAATTGGACATTAGCAATCAGCCCCAGCATTTT.

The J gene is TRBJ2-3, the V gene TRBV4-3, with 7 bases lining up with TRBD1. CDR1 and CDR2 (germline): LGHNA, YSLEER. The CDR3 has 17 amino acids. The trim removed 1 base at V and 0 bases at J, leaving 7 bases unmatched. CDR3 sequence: CASSQAPAGGSTDTQYF. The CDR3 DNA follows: TGCGCCAGCAGCCAAGCGCCCGCAGGGGGAAGCACAGATACGCAGTATTTT.

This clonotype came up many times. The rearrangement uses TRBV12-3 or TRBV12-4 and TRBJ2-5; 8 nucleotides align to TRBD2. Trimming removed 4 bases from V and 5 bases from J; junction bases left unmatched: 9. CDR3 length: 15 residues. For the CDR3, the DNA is TGTGCCAGCAGTTCCCGGCGGGGGGCGGTTGAGACCCAGTACTTC. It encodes CASSSRRGAVETQYF.

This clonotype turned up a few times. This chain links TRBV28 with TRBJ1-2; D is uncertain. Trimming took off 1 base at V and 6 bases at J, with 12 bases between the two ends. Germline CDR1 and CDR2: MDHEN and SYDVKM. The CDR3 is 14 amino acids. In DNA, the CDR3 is TGTGCCAGCAGTTTATCCGGGCTTTCGGATGGCTACACCTTC. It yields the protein CASSLSGLSDGYTF.

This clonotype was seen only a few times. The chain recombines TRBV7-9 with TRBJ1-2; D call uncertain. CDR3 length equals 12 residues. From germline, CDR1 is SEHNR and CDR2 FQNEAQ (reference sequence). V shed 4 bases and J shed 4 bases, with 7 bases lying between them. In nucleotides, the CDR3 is TGTGCCAGCAGCTCGGACCGCTATGGCTACACCTTC. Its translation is CASSSDRYGYTF.

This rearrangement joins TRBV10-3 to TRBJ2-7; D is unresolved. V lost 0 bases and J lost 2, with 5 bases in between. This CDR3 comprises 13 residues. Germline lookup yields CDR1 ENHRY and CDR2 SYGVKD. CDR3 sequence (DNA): TGTGCCATCAGTGAGTCACTTCCCTACGAGCAGTACTTC. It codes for CAISESLPYEQYF.

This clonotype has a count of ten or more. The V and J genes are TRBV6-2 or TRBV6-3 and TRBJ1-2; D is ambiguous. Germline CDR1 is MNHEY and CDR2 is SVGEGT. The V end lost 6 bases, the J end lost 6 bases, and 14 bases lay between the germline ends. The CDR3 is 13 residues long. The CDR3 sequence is CASSLRERDGYTF. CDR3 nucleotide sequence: TGTGCCAGCAGCCTACGAGAGAGGGATGGCTACACCTTC.

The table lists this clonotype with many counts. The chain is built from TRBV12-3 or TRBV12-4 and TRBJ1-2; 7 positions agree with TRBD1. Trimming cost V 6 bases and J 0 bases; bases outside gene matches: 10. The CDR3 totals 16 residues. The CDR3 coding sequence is TGTGCCAGCAGCTCCCAGTTCGGGACAGCTAACTATGGCTACACCTTC. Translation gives CASSSQFGTANYGYTF.

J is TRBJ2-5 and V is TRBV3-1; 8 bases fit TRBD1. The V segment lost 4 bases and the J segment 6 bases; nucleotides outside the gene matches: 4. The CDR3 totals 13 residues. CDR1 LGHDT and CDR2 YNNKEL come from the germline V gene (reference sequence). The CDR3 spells CASSRGQGQTQYF. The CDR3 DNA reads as TGTGCCAGCAGCCGAGGACAGGGACAGACCCAGTACTTC.

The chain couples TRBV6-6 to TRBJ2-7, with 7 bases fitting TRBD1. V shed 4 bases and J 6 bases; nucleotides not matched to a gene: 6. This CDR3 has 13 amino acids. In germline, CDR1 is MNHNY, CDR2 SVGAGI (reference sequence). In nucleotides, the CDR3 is TGTGCCAGCAGTTTGGGACAGTCGAGCGAGCAGTACTTC. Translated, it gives CASSLGQSSEQYF.

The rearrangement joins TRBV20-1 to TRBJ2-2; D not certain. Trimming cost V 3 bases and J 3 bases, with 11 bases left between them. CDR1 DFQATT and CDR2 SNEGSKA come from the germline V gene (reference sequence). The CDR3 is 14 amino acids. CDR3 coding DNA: TGCAGTGCTAGGACTCCGATGTACACCGGGGAGCTGTTTTTT. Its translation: CSARTPMYTGELFF.

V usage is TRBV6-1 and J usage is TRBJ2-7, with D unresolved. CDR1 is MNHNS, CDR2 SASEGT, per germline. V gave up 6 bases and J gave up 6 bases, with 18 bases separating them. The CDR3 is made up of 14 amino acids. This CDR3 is CASSPPQPHSEQYF. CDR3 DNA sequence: TGTGCCAGCAGCCCCCCACAGCCGCACTCCGAGCAGTACTTC.

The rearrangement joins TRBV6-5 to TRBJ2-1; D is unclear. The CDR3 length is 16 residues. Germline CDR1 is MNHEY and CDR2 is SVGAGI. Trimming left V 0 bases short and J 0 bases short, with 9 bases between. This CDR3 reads CASSYSTLSSYNEQFF. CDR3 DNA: TGTGCCAGCAGTTACTCGACACTGAGCTCCTACAATGAGCAGTTCTTC.